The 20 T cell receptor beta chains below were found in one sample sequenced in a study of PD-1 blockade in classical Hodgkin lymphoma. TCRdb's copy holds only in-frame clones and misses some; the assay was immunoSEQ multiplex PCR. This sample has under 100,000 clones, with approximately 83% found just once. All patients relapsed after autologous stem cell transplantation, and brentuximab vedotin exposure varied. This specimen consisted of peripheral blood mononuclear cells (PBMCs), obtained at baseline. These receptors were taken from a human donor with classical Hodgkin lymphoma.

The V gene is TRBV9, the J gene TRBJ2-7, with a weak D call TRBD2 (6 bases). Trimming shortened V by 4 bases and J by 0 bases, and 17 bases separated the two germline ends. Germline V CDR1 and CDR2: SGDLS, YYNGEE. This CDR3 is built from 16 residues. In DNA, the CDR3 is TGTGCCAGCAGCTATCCGGAACGGGAGAGCTCCTACGAGCAGTACTTC. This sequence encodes CASSYPERESSYEQYF. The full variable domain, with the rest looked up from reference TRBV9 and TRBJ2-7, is DSGVTQTPKHLITATGQRVTLRCSPRSGDLSVYWYQQSLDQGLQFLIQYYNGEERAKGNILERFSAQQFPDLHSELNLSSLELGDSALYFCASSYPERESSYEQYFGPGTRLTVT.

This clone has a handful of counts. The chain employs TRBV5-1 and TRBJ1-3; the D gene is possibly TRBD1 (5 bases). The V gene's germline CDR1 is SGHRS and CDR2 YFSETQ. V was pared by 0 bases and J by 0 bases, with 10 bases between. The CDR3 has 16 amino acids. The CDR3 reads CASSLGDAGSGNTIYF. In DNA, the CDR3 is TGCGCCAGCAGCTTGGGGGACGCCGGCTCTGGAAACACCATATATTTT.

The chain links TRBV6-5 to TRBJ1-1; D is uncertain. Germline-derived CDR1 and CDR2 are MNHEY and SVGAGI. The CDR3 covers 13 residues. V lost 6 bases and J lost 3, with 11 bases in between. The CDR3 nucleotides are TGTGCCAGCAGCCAAAGGACCTACACTGAAGCTTTCTTT. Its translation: CASSQRTYTEAFF.

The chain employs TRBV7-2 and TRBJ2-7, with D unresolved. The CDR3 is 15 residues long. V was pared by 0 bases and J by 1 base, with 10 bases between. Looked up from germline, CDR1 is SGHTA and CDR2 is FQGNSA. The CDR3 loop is CASSLAAGYSYEQYF. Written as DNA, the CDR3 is TGTGCCAGCAGCTTAGCGGCAGGCTATTCCTACGAGCAGTACTTC.

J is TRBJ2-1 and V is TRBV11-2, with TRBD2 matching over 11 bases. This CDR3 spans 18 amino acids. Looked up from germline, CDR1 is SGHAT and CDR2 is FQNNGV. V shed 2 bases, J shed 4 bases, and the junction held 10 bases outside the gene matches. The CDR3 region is CASSLFSQGLAVYNEQFF. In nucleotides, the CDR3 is TGTGCCAGCAGCTTATTTAGCCAGGGACTAGCGGTTTACAATGAGCAGTTCTTC.

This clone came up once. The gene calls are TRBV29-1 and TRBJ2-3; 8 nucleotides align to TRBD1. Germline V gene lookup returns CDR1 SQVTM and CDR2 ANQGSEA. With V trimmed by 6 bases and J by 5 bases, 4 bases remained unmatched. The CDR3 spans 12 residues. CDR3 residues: CSVATGGDTQYF. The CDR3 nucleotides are TGCAGCGTGGCTACAGGGGGAGATACGCAGTATTTT.

CDR3 sequence reads: CASRSLAGGPYNEQFF. The CDR3 coding sequence is TGTGCCAGCAGGTCACTAGCGGGAGGCCCCTACAATGAGCAGTTCTTC. The chain joins TRBV28 to TRBJ2-1, with 12 nucleotides matching TRBD2. The V segment lost 6 bases and the J segment 2 bases; nucleotides outside the gene matches: 5. CDR1 is MDHEN and CDR2 is SYDVKM in the germline V gene. The CDR3 loop spans 16 amino acids.

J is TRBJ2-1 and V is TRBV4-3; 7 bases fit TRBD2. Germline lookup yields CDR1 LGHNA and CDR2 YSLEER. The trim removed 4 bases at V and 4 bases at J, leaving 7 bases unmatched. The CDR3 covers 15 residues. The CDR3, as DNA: TGCGCCAGCAGCCCGGGGGACTACGAGTACAATGAGCAGTTCTTC. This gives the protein CASSPGDYEYNEQFF.

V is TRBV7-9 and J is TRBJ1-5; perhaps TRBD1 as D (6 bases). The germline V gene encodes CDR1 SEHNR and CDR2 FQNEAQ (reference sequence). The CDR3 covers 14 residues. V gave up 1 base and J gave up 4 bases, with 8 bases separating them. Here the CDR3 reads CASSLGTANQPQHF. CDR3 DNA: TGTGCCAGCAGCTTAGGGACAGCAAATCAGCCCCAGCATTTT.

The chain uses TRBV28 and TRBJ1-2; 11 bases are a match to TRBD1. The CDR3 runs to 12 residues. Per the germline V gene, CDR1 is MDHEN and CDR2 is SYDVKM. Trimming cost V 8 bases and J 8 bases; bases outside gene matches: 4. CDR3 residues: CASLDRGHGYTF. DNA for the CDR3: TGTGCCAGCCTGGACAGGGGGCACGGCTACACCTTC.

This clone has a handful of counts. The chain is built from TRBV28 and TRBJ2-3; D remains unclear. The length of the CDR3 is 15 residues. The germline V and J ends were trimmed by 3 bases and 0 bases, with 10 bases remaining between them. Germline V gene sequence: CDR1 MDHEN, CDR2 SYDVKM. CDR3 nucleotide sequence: TGTGCCAGCAGTTTTCGTCGGGCGAGCACAGATACGCAGTATTTT. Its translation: CASSFRRASTDTQYF. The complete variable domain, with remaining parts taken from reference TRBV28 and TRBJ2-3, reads DVKVTQSSRYLVKRTGEKVFLECVQDMDHENMFWYRQDPGLGLRLIYFSYDVKMKEKGDIPEGYSVSREKKERFSLILESASTNQTSMYLCASSFRRASTDTQYFGPGTRLTVL.

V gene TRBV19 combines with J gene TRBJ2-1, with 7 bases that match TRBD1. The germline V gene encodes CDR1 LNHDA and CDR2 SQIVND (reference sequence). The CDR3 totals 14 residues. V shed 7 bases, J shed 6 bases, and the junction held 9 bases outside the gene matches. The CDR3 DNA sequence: TGTGCCAGTAACGGTAGTCCAGGGGGCAATGAGCAGTTCTTC. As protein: CASNGSPGGNEQFF.

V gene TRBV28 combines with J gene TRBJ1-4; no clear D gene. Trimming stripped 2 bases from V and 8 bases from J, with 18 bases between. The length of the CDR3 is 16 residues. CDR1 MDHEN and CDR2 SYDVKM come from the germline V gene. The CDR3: CASSLSLGTLGEKLFF. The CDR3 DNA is TGTGCCAGCAGTTTAAGCTTGGGCACGCTCGGAGAAAAACTGTTTTTT.

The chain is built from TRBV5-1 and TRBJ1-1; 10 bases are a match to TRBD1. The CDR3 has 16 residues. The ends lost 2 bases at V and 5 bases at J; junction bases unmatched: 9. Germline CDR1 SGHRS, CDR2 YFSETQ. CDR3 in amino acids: CASSLLTGGSGTEAFF. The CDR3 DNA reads TGCGCCAGCAGCTTACTGACAGGGGGCTCCGGGACTGAAGCTTTCTTT.

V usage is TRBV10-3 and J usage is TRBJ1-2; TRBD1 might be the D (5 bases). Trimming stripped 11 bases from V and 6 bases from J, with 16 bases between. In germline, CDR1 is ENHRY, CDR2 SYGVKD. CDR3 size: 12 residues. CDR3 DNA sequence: TGTGCCCCATCGGGACTGAAGAATGGCTACACCTTC. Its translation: CAPSGLKNGYTF.

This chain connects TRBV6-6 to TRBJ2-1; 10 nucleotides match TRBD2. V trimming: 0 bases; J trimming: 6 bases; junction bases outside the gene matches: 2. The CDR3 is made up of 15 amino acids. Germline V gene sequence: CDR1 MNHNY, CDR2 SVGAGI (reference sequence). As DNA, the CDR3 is TGTGCCAGCAGTTACTCCCAGCGGGAGGGCAATGAGCAGTTCTTC. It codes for CASSYSQREGNEQFF.

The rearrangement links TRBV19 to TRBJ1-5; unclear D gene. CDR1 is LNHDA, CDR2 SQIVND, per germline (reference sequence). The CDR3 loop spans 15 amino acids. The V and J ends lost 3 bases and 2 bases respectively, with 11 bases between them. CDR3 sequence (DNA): TGTGCCAGTAGTATTCCCCCACTAGGCAATCAGCCCCAGCATTTT. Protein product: CASSIPPLGNQPQHF.

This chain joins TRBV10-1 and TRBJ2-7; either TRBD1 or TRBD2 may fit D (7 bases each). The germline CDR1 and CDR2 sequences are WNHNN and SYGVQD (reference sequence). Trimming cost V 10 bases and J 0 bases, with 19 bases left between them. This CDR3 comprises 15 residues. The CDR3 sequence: CATPSGGQNSYEQYF. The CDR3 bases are TGCGCCACCCCATCGGGGGGACAGAACTCCTACGAGCAGTACTTC.

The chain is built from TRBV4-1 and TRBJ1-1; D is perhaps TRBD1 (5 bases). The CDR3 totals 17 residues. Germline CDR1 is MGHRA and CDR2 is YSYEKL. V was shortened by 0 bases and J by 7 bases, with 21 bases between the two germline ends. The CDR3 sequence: CASSQDLGQGAAFEAFF. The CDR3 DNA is TGCGCCAGCAGCCAAGATCTAGGCCAGGGAGCGGCTTTTGAAGCTTTCTTT.

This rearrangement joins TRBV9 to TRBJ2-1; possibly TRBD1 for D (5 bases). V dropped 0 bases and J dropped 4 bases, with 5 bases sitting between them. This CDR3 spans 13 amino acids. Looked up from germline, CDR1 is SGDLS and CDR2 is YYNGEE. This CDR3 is CASSVEGYNEQFF. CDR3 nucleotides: TGTGCCAGCAGCGTAGAGGGGTACAATGAGCAGTTCTTC. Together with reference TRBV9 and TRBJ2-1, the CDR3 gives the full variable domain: DSGVTQTPKHLITATGQRVTLRCSPRSGDLSVYWYQQSLDQGLQFLIQYYNGEERAKGNILERFSAQQFPDLHSELNLSSLELGDSALYFCASSVEGYNEQFFGPGTRLTVL.